The 18 T cell receptor beta chains listed next were all sequenced from one sample in a study of T cell repertoires in cytomegalovirus infection (dated by TCRdb to about 2019). No antigen has been identified for these receptors. Sequencing instrument: Illumina HiSeq 1500. TCRdb cleaned the public reads at Q25 with fastp, built clones with MiXCR and kept in-frame beta chains. Duplicate CDR3 protein sequences are folded into a single record with the most common DNA and genes. The table for this sample lists hundreds of thousands of distinct CDR3 sequences; around 31% of them were counted only once. The top ten hold more than 13% of the sample. The sample's treatment or condition label, decoded: in vitro stimulation with specific CMV peptide epitopes to enrich CMV-specific T cells. The sample consisted of cultured CD8+ T cells from PBMCs, taken from culture after CMV antigen stimulation. These receptors were collected from a human donor in good health (CMV status not recorded). Some clones in this sample may be carry-over from other donors' samples.

V gene TRBV20-1 combines with J gene TRBJ2-7; 8 positions agree with TRBD2. The CDR3 covers 15 residues. V dropped 5 bases and J dropped 1; count of bases not matched to a gene: 10. The germline V gene has CDR1 DFQATT and CDR2 SNEGSKA (reference sequence). The chain's CDR3 is CSASSGLGSSYEQYV. The CDR3, as DNA: TGCAGTGCTTCCTCGGGACTAGGCTCTTCCTACGAGCAGTACGTC.

CDR3: CASSEGGYQPQHF. The CDR3 coding sequence is TGTGCCAGCAGTGAGGGGGGATATCAGCCCCAGCATTTT. The V and J genes are TRBV6-1 and TRBJ1-5, with D perhaps TRBD1 (5 bases). The V end lost 3 bases, the J end lost 5 bases, and 8 bases lay between the germline ends. Germline values: CDR1 MNHNS, CDR2 SASEGT. This CDR3 has 13 residues.

The chain employs TRBV12-3 or TRBV12-4 and TRBJ2-1; 15 bases map to TRBD2. V gave up 5 bases and J gave up 6 bases; unmatched junction bases: 8. The CDR3 contains 17 residues. The CDR3 DNA reads as TGTGCCAGCAGTGGGACTAGCGGGGGGAACTCCGTCAATGAGCAGTTCTTC. Protein: CASSGTSGGNSVNEQFF.

This clonotype was seen a few times. The chain employs TRBV15 and TRBJ1-2, with D perhaps TRBD1 (5 bases). The germline gives CDR1 LNHNV, CDR2 YYDKDF (reference sequence). The CDR3 totals 16 residues. Trimming left V 0 bases short and J 8 bases short, with 19 bases between. CDR3: CATSRDLLRDPGGYTF. CDR3 bases: TGTGCCACCAGCAGAGATCTTCTCCGGGACCCTGGCGGCTACACCTTC.

This clonotype has only a few counts. The chain is built from TRBV28 and TRBJ2-1, with TRBD1 matching 10 bases. V lost 2 bases and J lost 8; bases outside the gene matches: 9. This CDR3 comprises 16 residues. Germline CDR1 reads MDHEN; CDR2 reads SYDVKM. Here the CDR3 reads CASSLLGTGEGDEQFF. The CDR3 DNA reads as TGTGCCAGCAGTTTACTTGGGACAGGGGAAGGCGATGAGCAGTTCTTC.

This clonotype was observed a handful of times. V is TRBV20-1 and J is TRBJ2-5, with a weak D call TRBD2 (5 bases). The CDR3 sequence is 13 residues long. Per the germline V gene, CDR1 is DFQATT and CDR2 is SNEGSKA (reference sequence). Between the trimmed V and J ends, which lost 0 bases and 4 bases, there was a span of 9 bases. CDR3 sequence reads: CSAREAEGETQYF. The DNA for the CDR3 is TGCAGTGCTAGAGAGGCTGAGGGAGAGACCCAGTACTTC.

The chain employs TRBV9 and TRBJ2-3; TRBD2 aligns across 7 bases. V shed 0 bases, J shed 0 bases, and the junction held 10 bases outside the gene matches. Germline V gene sequence: CDR1 SGDLS, CDR2 YYNGEE. The CDR3 totals 18 residues. The CDR3 spells CASSVGARRETSTDTQYF. The DNA of the CDR3 is TGTGCCAGCAGCGTAGGGGCGAGGCGGGAGACTAGCACAGATACGCAGTATTTT.

The rearrangement joins TRBV4-2 to TRBJ2-2; 8 nucleotides line up with TRBD2. J gave up 6 bases and V 3 bases, and 9 bases lay outside the gene matches. The V gene's germline CDR1 is LGHNA and CDR2 YNFKEQ. There are 16 residues in the CDR3. CDR3 loop: CASSHRSGVGSGELFF. DNA for the CDR3: TGTGCCAGCAGCCATCGTAGCGGGGTCGGGTCCGGGGAGCTGTTTTTT.

In its sample, this clonotype was seen a few times. The chain carries TRBV11-2 and TRBJ1-1; D might be TRBD1 (6 bases). V was trimmed by 3 bases and J by 4 bases, leaving 18 bases between them. Germline V gives CDR1 SGHAT, CDR2 FQNNGV. The CDR3 totals 16 residues. Here the CDR3 DNA reads TGTGCCAGCAGCTTCAACTTCTACAGGGATCGCACTGAAGCTTTCTTT. It specifies CASSFNFYRDRTEAFF. The complete variable domain, with remaining parts taken from reference TRBV11-2 and TRBJ1-1, reads EAGVAQSPRYKIIEKRQSVAFWCNPISGHATLYWYQQILGQGPKLLIQFQNNGVVDDSQLPKDRFSAERLKGVDSTLKIQPAKLEDSAVYLCASSFNFYRDRTEAFFGQGTRLTVV.

The sample holds many counts of this clonotype. V and J are TRBV6-1 and TRBJ2-3, with 8 bases matching TRBD2. There are 14 residues in the CDR3. In germline, CDR1 is MNHNS, CDR2 SASEGT. The V segment lost 8 bases and the J segment 2 bases; nucleotides outside the gene matches: 6. CDR3 residues: CASSGLVNTDTQYF. As DNA, the CDR3 is TGTGCCAGCTCGGGACTAGTGAACACAGATACGCAGTATTTT.

V and J are TRBV20-1 and TRBJ2-1; 12 bases map to TRBD2. The CDR3 extends over 15 amino acids. Germline V CDR1 and CDR2: DFQATT, SNEGSKA (reference sequence). The junction had 7 bases not matched to a gene; V was cut back by 0 bases and J by 10 bases. For the CDR3, the DNA is TGCAGTGCTAGAGATCGACTAGCGGGGGCCTGGGAGCAGTTCTTC. Translation: CSARDRLAGAWEQFF.

This clonotype has only a few counts. This chain joins TRBV27 and TRBJ2-2, with a tentative D call TRBD2 (6 bases). Trimming shortened V by 8 bases and J by 3 bases, and 10 bases separated the two germline ends. The V gene's germline CDR1 is MNHEY and CDR2 SMNVEV (reference sequence). CDR3 length equals 13 residues. CDR3 residues: CASGGIYTGELFF. For the CDR3, the DNA is TGTGCCAGCGGGGGGATATACACCGGGGAGCTGTTTTTT.

The CDR3 DNA reads TGTGCCATCAGTGAGTCTAGGGCCTGGGAGCAGTACTTC. It is translated as CAISESRAWEQYF. V usage is TRBV10-3 and J usage is TRBJ2-7; D unresolved. Germline V gene sequence: CDR1 ENHRY, CDR2 SYGVKD. This CDR3 contains 13 residues. The V end was cut by 0 bases, the J end by 7 bases, with 10 bases between.

This chain links TRBV5-6 with TRBJ1-2; D is unresolved. The ends were cut back, 1 base at V and 7 bases at J, with 5 bases in the middle. This CDR3 is 11 amino acids long. Germline CDR1 SGHDT, CDR2 YYEEEE. The chain's CDR3 is CASSLNGGYTF. The DNA of the CDR3 is TGTGCCAGCAGCTTGAATGGTGGCTACACCTTC. The full variable domain, with the rest looked up from reference TRBV5-6 and TRBJ1-2, is DAGVTQSPTHLIKTRGQQVTLRCSPKSGHDTVSWYQQALGQGPQFIFQYYEEEERQRGNFPDRFSGHQFPNYSSELNVNALLLGDSALYLCASSLNGGYTFGSGTRLTVV.

This rearrangement joins TRBV4-2 to TRBJ2-2; 9 nucleotides agree with TRBD1. Germline assignment: CDR1 LGHNA and CDR2 YNFKEQ. V was pared by 3 bases and J by 5 bases, with 7 bases of the junction left unmatched. There are 16 residues in the CDR3. The CDR3 spells CASSHPRDRATGELFF. CDR3 DNA: TGTGCCAGCAGCCACCCCCGGGACAGGGCGACCGGGGAGCTGTTTTTT.

This clonotype was picked up a small number of times. This chain uses TRBV11-2 with TRBJ1-5; D perhaps matches TRBD1 (5 bases). Germline V gene data show CDR1 as SGHAT and CDR2 as FQNNGV. CDR3 length: 15 amino acids. Between the trimmed V and J ends, which lost 1 base and 5 bases, there was a span of 12 bases. CDR3 amino acids: CASSLGGRIDQPQHF. CDR3 bases: TGTGCCAGCAGCTTAGGGGGACGGATTGATCAGCCCCAGCATTTT. Full variable domain (rest looked up from reference TRBV11-2 and TRBJ1-5): EAGVAQSPRYKIIEKRQSVAFWCNPISGHATLYWYQQILGQGPKLLIQFQNNGVVDDSQLPKDRFSAERLKGVDSTLKIQPAKLEDSAVYLCASSLGGRIDQPQHFGDGTRLSIL.

This clonotype was counted a few times. The J gene is TRBJ2-7, the V gene TRBV27; D is possibly TRBD1 or TRBD2 (5 bases each). CDR3 length: 11 amino acids. V gave up 6 bases and J gave up 2 bases, with 5 bases separating them. CDR1 and CDR2 (germline): MNHEY, SMNVEV (reference sequence). CDR3 residues: CASRGAYEQYV. The CDR3 region has the DNA TGTGCCAGCAGGGGGGCCTACGAGCAGTACGTC.

This clonotype was counted ten times or more. The chain recombines TRBV7-8 with TRBJ2-3; TRBD2 aligns across 8 bases. Germline V gene lookup returns CDR1 SGHVS and CDR2 FQNEAQ. The CDR3 totals 16 residues. Losses at the gene ends were 5 bases for V and 3 bases for J; bases not matched to a gene: 10. CDR3: CASSLGPGGRTDTQYF. The CDR3 DNA is TGTGCCAGCAGCCTAGGACCGGGGGGGAGGACAGATACGCAGTATTTT. The entire variable domain, with the rest obtained from reference TRBV7-8 and TRBJ2-3, is as follows: GAGVSQSPRYKVAKRGQDVALRCDPISGHVSLFWYQQALGQGPEFLTYFQNEAQLDKSGLPSDRFFAERPEGSVSTLKIQRTQQEDSAVYLCASSLGPGGRTDTQYFGPGTRLTVL.